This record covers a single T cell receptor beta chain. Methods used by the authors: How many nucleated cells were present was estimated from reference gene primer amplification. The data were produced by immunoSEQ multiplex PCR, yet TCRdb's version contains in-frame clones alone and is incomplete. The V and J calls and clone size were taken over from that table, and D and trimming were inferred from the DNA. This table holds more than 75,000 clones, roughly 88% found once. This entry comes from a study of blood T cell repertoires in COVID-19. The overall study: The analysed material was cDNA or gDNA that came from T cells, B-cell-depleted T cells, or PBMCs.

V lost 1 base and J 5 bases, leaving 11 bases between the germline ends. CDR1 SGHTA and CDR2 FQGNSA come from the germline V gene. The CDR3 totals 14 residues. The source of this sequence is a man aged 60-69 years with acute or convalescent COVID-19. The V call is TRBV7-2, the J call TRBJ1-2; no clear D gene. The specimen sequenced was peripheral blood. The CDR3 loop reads CASSLDILRYGYTF. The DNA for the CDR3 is TGTGCCAGCAGCTTAGATATATTGCGATATGGCTACACCTTC.